These 14 T cell receptor beta chains came from one sample sequenced in a study of T cells expressing NK-cell markers. TCRdb reprocessed the 5' RACE reads and stores each CDR3 protein as one record, lacking DNA. The listing contains fewer than 550,000 distinct CDR3 sequences. Sequencing used blood T cells: a sorted CD56 or NKG2C T cell subset, CD4+ or CD8+ T cells, or bulk PBMC T cells (not recorded which). The receptors derive from a woman aged 45-60 years in good health.

The rearrangement uses TRBV28 and TRBJ2-6; TCRdb outputs TRBD1, but without DNA this stays unchecked. The CDR3 sequence is 17 residues long. Germline V gene lookup returns CDR1 MDHEN and CDR2 SYDVKM. CDR3 amino acids: CASKTGGAGFGANVLTF.

The V and J genes are TRBV20-1 and TRBJ2-1; TCRdb returns TRBD2, unconfirmable since there is no DNA. Germline V gene data show CDR1 as DFQATT and CDR2 as SNEGSKA (reference sequence). CDR3 length: 13 residues. CDR3 sequence reads: CSARGPVGDEQFF.

This chain joins TRBV9 and TRBJ2-3; TCRdb returns TRBD1, unconfirmable since there is no DNA. The CDR3 sequence is 18 residues long. Looked up from germline, CDR1 is SGDLS and CDR2 is YYNGEE. The CDR3 region is CASSPRTGGPGALDTQYF. Full variable domain (rest looked up from reference TRBV9 and TRBJ2-3): DSGVTQTPKHLITATGQRVTLRCSPRSGDLSVYWYQQSLDQGLQFLIQYYNGEERAKGNILERFSAQQFPDLHSELNLSSLELGDSALYFCASSPRTGGPGALDTQYFGPGTRLTVL.

The chain recombines TRBV2 with TRBJ2-1. CDR3 length equals 12 residues. CDR1 SNHLY and CDR2 FYNNEI come from the germline V gene. CDR3 sequence reads: CASSDVSNEQFF.

The V call is TRBV19, the J call TRBJ2-3; with no DNA, the TCRdb D assignment of TRBD1 cannot be verified. The germline V gene has CDR1 LNHDA and CDR2 SQIVND (reference sequence). The CDR3 length is 13 residues. CDR3 amino acids: CADTPRESDTQYF.

The CDR3 loop is CASSAEGRVYEQYF. The chain uses TRBV10-2 and TRBJ2-7; the D call of TRBD2 rests on TCRdb alone, since no DNA is present to check it. CDR1 is WSHSY, CDR2 SAAADI, per germline. The CDR3 is 14 residues long.

The chain carries TRBV5-6 and TRBJ2-5; TCRdb returns TRBD2, unconfirmable since there is no DNA. This CDR3 region has 14 residues. CDR1 is SGHDT and CDR2 is YYEEEE in the germline V gene. CDR3 protein: CASTRRAGGETQYF.

The chain is built from TRBV20-1 and TRBJ1-6; with no DNA, the TCRdb D assignment of TRBD1 cannot be verified. CDR1 and CDR2 from the germline V gene are DFQATT and SNEGSKA (reference sequence). The CDR3 runs to 14 residues. CDR3 region: CSAKTGVENSPLHF.

The CDR3 is CAWSVRGLHTYNEQFF. The chain is built from TRBV30 and TRBJ2-1; TCRdb designates TRBD2, a call that cannot be tested without DNA. The CDR3 consists of 16 residues. Germline-derived CDR1 and CDR2 are GTSNPN and SVGIG (reference sequence).

The rearrangement uses TRBV12-3 or TRBV12-4 and TRBJ2-1. CDR3 length: 17 residues. The CDR3 region is CASSLWPFRSSYNEQFF.

V is TRBV10-3 and J is TRBJ1-1; TCRdb's assignment of TRBD1 cannot be checked, as there is no DNA. The CDR3 length is 12 residues. From germline, CDR1 is ENHRY and CDR2 SYGVKD. The chain's CDR3 is CAIRGTATEAFF.

The genes are TRBV29-1 and TRBJ1-2; TCRdb's D gene call, TRBD1, goes unchecked for lack of DNA. Germline loops: CDR1 SQVTM, CDR2 ANQGSEA. CDR3 size: 12 residues. The CDR3 loop reads CSIRTQGEGYTF.

The chain recombines TRBV24-1 with TRBJ2-5; TCRdb gives TRBD1 as the D gene, but with no DNA this cannot be confirmed. The germline V gene has CDR1 KGHDR and CDR2 SFDVKD. This CDR3 contains 15 residues. CDR3 residues: CATSARTGWRETQYF.

This chain joins TRBV11-3 and TRBJ2-3; TCRdb outputs TRBD2, but without DNA this stays unchecked. This CDR3 has 18 amino acids. Germline loops: CDR1 SGHNT, CDR2 YENEEA. Here the CDR3 reads CASSLKRLVELGTDTQYF.